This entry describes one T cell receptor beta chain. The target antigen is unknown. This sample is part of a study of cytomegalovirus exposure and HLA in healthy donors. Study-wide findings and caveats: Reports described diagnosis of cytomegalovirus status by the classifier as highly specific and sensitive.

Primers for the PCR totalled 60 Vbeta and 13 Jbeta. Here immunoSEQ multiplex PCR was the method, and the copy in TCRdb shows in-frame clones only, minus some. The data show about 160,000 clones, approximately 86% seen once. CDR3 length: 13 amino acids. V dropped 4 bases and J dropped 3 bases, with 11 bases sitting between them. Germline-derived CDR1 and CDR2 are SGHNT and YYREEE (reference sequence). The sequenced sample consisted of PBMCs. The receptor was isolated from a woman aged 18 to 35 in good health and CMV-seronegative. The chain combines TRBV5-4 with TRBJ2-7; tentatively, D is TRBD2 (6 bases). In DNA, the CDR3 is TGTGCCAGCAGCCTAGGAGGGGACTACGAGCAGTACTTC. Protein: CASSLGGDYEQYF.